Listed below are T cell receptor beta chains from one sample, sequenced in a study of long-term antiretroviral therapy in people with HIV. The data were produced by immunoSEQ multiplex PCR, yet TCRdb's version contains in-frame clones alone and is incomplete. In the table there are nearly 25,000 clones, around 79% of which are singletons. Here the sequenced sample was unsorted PBMCs, taken 1.2 years after starting antiretroviral therapy. These receptors all come from a woman in her thirties or forties with HIV. Each CDR3 is given with its conserved first and last residue. Each record gives: CDR3 DNA, CDR3 protein, D gene, J gene, V gene, clone size. The D gene is left open where the match is weak. The size field is filled for only some rows; it gives once, few, many or a size class.

TGTGCCAGAAGCTTGGCGGGGGCCCACTATAATTCACCCCTCCACTTT CARSLAGAHYNSPLHF . TRBJ1-6 TRBV5-3 .
TGCGCCAGCAGTGAGGACGGTCCCTATAGCAATCAGCCCCAGCATTTT CASSEDGPYSNQPQHF . TRBJ1-5 TRBV10-1 .
TGTGCCAGCAGTTATTCGGACAAAACCTACGAGCAGTACTTC CASSYSDKTYEQYF . TRBJ2-7 TRBV27 .
TGTGCCAGCAGCGTAGCGACTGGCTCCTACGAGCAGTACTTC CASSVATGSYEQYF . TRBJ2-7 TRBV9 once
TGTGCCAGCAGCTTGAACCCGAAGACTGAAGCTTTCTTT CASSLNPKTEAFF . TRBJ1-1 TRBV11-3 .
TGTGCCAGCAGCGTAGAGGGACAGGGGAACACTGAAGCTTTCTTT CASSVEGQGNTEAFF TRBD1 TRBJ1-1 TRBV9 .
TGTGCCAGCAGGGTAACTAGAGGAATGGATACGCAGTATTTT CASRVTRGMDTQYF . TRBJ2-3 TRBV6-1 .
TGCGCCAGCAGCTTGGGGACTAGCTCGAATGAGCAGTTCTTC CASSLGTSSNEQFF TRBD2 TRBJ2-1 TRBV5-1 .
TGTGCCACCAGCAGAGATCGTACTAGCGGGAGCAATGAGCAGTTCTTC CATSRDRTSGSNEQFF TRBD2 TRBJ2-1 TRBV15 once
TGCAGCGTTGAAACCCCGAAAGACTATGGCTACACCTTC CSVETPKDYGYTF . TRBJ1-2 TRBV29-1 .
TGTGCCAGCAGCTTGGGGGCCGGGAATAGCATCTACAATGAGCAGTTCTTC CASSLGAGNSIYNEQFF . TRBJ2-1 TRBV5-4 .
TGTGCCAGCAGCGGGCGAGAACAGGGGGGAAATTCACCCCTCCACTTT CASSGREQGGNSPLHF TRBD1 TRBJ1-6 TRBV11-3 few
TGTGCCAGCTCACAGGGACAGCAGGAACAGCCCCAGCATTTT CASSQGQQEQPQHF TRBD1 TRBJ1-5 TRBV18 .
TGTGCCAGCAGCTACCGCGGGGTCGGGGATACGCAGTATTTT CASSYRGVGDTQYF . TRBJ2-3 TRBV7-9 .
TGTGCCAGCATACCTAGCGGACTTTACAATGAGCAGTTCTTC CASIPSGLYNEQFF TRBD2 TRBJ2-1 TRBV11-2 .
TGTGCCAGCTGGGCCCTTAGCTATGAGCAGTTCTTC CASWALSYEQFF . TRBJ2-1 TRBV2 .
TGTGCCAGCTCACCACCCGGGGCGGAGACCTACGAGCAGTACTTC CASSPPGAETYEQYF . TRBJ2-7 TRBV18 .
TGCGCCAGCAGCTTGGAACAAAGCCGAGCTGAAGCTTTCTTT CASSLEQSRAEAFF . TRBJ1-1 TRBV5-1 .
TGTGCCAGCAGTGGAGGGTTCAACAATCAGCCCCAGCATTTT CASSGGFNNQPQHF . TRBJ1-5 TRBV6-1 .
TGTGCCAGCAGTGAAAGCTGGGAGACCCAGTACTTC CASSESWETQYF . TRBJ2-5 TRBV6-1 .
TGCGCCAGCAGTGCTCAACAGTATTATCAGCCCCAGCATTTT CASSAQQYYQPQHF . TRBJ1-5 TRBV10-2 .
TGTGCCAGCAGTACGGCTGAACGGGGGAGGGGGGAGCAGTACTTC CASSTAERGRGEQYF . TRBJ2-7 TRBV6-1 .
TGCGCCAGCAATACCGGGACAGGGGGAAACACCATATATTTT CASNTGTGGNTIYF TRBD1 TRBJ1-3 TRBV5-1 .
TGCGCCAGCAGCTCCCAAGGGAGCTCCTACAATGAGCAGTTCTTC CASSSQGSSYNEQFF . TRBJ2-1 TRBV5-1 .
TGCGCCAGCAGCCAAGAAGAGGGTATGAACACTGAAGCTTTCTTT CASSQEEGMNTEAFF . TRBJ1-1 TRBV4-3 once
TGCGCCAGCAGCTTAACGGGGACAGGGTACCACATTCAGTACTTC CASSLTGTGYHIQYF TRBD1 TRBJ2-4 TRBV5-1 few
TGTGCCAGCAGCTCCCAGGCCGGTACGCAGTATTTT CASSSQAGTQYF . TRBJ2-3 TRBV5-6 few
TGTGCCAGCAGTGAAGTACCTGATGGGGTGGCTTTCTTT CASSEVPDGVAFF . TRBJ1-1 TRBV2 .
TGTGCCAGCACCCGTAGCGAGGATACGCAGTATTTT CASTRSEDTQYF . TRBJ2-3 TRBV7-2 .
TGTGCCAGCAGTTACGGCGGGCGCACTGAAGCTTTCTTT CASSYGGRTEAFF . TRBJ1-1 TRBV6-5 .
TGTGCCTGGAGTTCCTCCGGGACTAGCGGAGGGTACTTC CAWSSSGTSGGYF TRBD2 TRBJ2-7 TRBV30 .
TGTGCCACTTCGGATTTCTACGAGCAGTACTTC CATSDFYEQYF . TRBJ2-7 TRBV6-5 few
TGTGCCAGCAGCCGTAGGAGCTCCTACGAGCAGTACTTC CASSRRSSYEQYF . TRBJ2-7 TRBV11-2 .
TGTGCCAGCAGAACTGGGTCGGACATGAACACTGAAGCTTTCTTT CASRTGSDMNTEAFF . TRBJ1-1 TRBV7-9 .
TGTGCCAGCAGTTTCCTAGCGGGGGCTCGCACAGATACGCAGTATTTT CASSFLAGARTDTQYF TRBD2 TRBJ2-3 TRBV27 .
TGTGCCAGCAGTGAAGTAATAGGGAAGTATGAAAAACTGTTTTTT CASSEVIGKYEKLFF . TRBJ1-4 TRBV6-1 .
TGTGCCAGCAGCTTGGCAGGGGGATATGGCTACACCTTC CASSLAGGYGYTF TRBD1 TRBJ1-2 TRBV5-4 .
TGTGCCAGAAGTATCGGGGACAGGAGTTATTACGGCTACACCTTC CARSIGDRSYYGYTF TRBD1 TRBJ1-2 TRBV5-3 .
TGTGCCAGCAGCTTAGATCTGGGCGCCGGGGAGCTGTTTTTT CASSLDLGAGELFF . TRBJ2-2 TRBV11-3 .
TGTGCCAGTCCGGGACGCCAGAACACTGAAGCTTTCTTT CASPGRQNTEAFF . TRBJ1-1 TRBV2 .
TGTGCCAGCAGTGAGGGACAGAACTATGGCTACACCTTC CASSEGQNYGYTF TRBD1 TRBJ1-2 TRBV6-1 .
TGTGCCAGAAACCCGCTGGGGATCGGGGAGCTGTTTTTT CARNPLGIGELFF . TRBJ2-2 TRBV5-3 .
TGCGCCAGCAGCTTGGCCAGCCCAGATACGCAGTATTTT CASSLASPDTQYF . TRBJ2-3 TRBV5-1 .
TGTGCCAGCAGCCCCCTGCAGGCCGACGAGCAGTACTTC CASSPLQADEQYF . TRBJ2-7 TRBV7-6 medium-sized
TGTGCCAGCAGCTTCGATCCGTTCACAGGGAAGTACGAGCAGTACTTC CASSFDPFTGKYEQYF . TRBJ2-7 TRBV5-6 .
TGCGCCAGCAGCTTGGACGGGATGAACACTGAAGCTTTCTTT CASSLDGMNTEAFF . TRBJ1-1 TRBV5-1 .
TGTGCCATCAGTATAGAAGCAGGGTCGAGTTCACCCCTCCACTTT CAISIEAGSSSPLHF . TRBJ1-6 TRBV10-3 .
TGCGCCAGCAGCCGCACCGGGACAGGGTTATCCGAGCAGTACTTC CASSRTGTGLSEQYF TRBD1 TRBJ2-7 TRBV4-1 .
TGCGCCAGCAGCCTGGTAGTGAGACAGGGAGGAACTGAAGCTTTCTTT CASSLVVRQGGTEAFF TRBD1 TRBJ1-1 TRBV5-1 .
TGCGCCAGCAGCCAAGAACCGCCCTCTAGCACAGATACGCAGTATTTT CASSQEPPSSTDTQYF . TRBJ2-3 TRBV4-1 .
TGTGCCAGCAGCTTAGAAGACAGGAGGAATTCACCCCTCCACTTT CASSLEDRRNSPLHF . TRBJ1-6 TRBV7-8 few
TGCAGCGTCATGATGGGGGCAGCCACTGAAGCTTTCTTT CSVMMGAATEAFF . TRBJ1-1 TRBV29-1 .
TGTGCCAGCAGCATTCTGGGGCAGAACACTGAAGCTTTCTTT CASSILGQNTEAFF . TRBJ1-1 TRBV5-4 .
TGTGCCAGCTCACCACCAGGACAGGGGGCTGGGGCCAACGTCCTGACTTTC CASSPPGQGAGANVLTF TRBD1 TRBJ2-6 TRBV18 .
TGCGCCAGCAGCCTGGGACTAGCGGGGGGGAGGGAGCAGTACTTC CASSLGLAGGREQYF TRBD2 TRBJ2-7 TRBV5-1 .
TGTGCCAGCAGTAAGGACGGAACTTCTGGAAACACCATATATTTT CASSKDGTSGNTIYF . TRBJ1-3 TRBV14 .
TGTGCCATCAGTGCAGGGTTTGGGATGAACACTGAAGCTTTCTTT CAISAGFGMNTEAFF . TRBJ1-1 TRBV10-3 .
TGTGCCAGCAGCCCAGAGGGGGTAGGCGATGGCTACACCTTC CASSPEGVGDGYTF . TRBJ1-2 TRBV7-9 .
TGTGCCAGCAGTTCTGCCGGGGATGCACCCTACGAGCAGTACTTC CASSSAGDAPYEQYF . TRBJ2-7 TRBV6-5 .
TGTGCCACCAGCAGAGATCGTACCCGGACGAGTTATAGCAATCAGCCCCAGCATTTT CATSRDRTRTSYSNQPQHF . TRBJ1-5 TRBV15 .